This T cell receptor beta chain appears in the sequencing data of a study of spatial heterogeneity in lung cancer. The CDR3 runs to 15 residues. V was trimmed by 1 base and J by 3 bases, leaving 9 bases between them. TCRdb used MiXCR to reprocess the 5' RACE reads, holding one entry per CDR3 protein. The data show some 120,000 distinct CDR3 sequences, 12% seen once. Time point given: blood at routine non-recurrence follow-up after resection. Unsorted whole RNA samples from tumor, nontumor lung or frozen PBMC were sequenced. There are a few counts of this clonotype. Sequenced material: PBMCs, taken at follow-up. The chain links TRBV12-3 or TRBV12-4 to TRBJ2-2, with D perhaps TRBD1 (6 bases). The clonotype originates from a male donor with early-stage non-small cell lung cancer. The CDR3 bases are TGTGCCAGCAGTTTAGGAACAGGGCACACCGGGGAGCTGTTTTTT. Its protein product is CASSLGTGHTGELFF.